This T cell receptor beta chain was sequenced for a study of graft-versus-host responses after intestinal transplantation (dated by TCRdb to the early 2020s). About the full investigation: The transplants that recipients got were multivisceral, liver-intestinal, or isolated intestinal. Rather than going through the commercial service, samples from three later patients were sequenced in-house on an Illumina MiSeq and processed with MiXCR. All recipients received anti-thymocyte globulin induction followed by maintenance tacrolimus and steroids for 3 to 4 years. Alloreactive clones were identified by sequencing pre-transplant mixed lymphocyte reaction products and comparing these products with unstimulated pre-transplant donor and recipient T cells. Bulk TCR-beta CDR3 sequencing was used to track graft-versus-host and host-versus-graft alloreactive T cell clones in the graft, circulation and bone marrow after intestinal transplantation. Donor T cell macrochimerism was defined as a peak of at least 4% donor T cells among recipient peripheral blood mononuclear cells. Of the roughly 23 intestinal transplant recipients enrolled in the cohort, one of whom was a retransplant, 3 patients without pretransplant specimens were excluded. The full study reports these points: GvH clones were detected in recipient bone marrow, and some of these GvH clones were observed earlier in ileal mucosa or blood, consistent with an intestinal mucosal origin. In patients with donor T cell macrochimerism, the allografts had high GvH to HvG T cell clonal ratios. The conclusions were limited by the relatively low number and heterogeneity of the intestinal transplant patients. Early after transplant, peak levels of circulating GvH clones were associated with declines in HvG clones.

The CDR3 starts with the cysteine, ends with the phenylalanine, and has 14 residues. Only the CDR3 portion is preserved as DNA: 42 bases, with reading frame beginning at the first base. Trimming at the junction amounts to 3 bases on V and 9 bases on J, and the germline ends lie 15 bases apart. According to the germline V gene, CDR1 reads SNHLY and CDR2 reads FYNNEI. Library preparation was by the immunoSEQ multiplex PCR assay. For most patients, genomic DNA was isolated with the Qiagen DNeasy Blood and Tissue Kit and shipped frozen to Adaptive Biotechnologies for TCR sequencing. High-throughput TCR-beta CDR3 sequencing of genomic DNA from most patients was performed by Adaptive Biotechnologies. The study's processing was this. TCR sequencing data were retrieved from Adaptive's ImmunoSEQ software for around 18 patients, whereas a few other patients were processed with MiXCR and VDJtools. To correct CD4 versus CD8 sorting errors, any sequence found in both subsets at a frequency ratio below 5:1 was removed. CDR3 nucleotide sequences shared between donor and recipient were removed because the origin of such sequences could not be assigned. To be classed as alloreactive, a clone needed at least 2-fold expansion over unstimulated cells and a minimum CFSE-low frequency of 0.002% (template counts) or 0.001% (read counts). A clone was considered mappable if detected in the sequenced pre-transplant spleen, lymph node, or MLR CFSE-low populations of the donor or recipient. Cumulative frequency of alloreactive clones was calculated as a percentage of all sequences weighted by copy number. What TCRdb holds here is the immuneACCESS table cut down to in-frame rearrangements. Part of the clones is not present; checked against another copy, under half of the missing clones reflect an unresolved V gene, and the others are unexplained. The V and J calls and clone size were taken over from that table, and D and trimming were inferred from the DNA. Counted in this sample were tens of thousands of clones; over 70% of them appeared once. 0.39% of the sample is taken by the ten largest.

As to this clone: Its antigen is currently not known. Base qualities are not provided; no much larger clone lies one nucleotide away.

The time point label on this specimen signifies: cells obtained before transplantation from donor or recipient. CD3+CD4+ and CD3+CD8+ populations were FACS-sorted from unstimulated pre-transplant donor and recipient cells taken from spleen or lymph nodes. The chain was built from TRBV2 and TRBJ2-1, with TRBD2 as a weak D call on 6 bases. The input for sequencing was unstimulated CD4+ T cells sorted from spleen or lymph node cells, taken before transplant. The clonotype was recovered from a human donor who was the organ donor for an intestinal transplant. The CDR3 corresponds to CASSDMYVGGEQFF. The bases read TGTGCCAGCAGTGATATGTATGTGGGGGGTGAGCAGTTCTTC.